This entry lists 25 T cell receptor beta chains sequenced from one sample in a study of T-cell reconstitution after alpha-beta-depleted transplantation in children. It was with unique molecular identifiers that the TCRbeta library was prepared. TCRdb passed the PCR reads through MiXCR, listing each CDR3 protein once. The data show about 540,000 distinct CDR3 sequences, around 19% seen once. Sequencing used PBMCs from the stem cell graft donor, obtained from the stem cell graft. The receptors derive from a human donor who donated a stem cell graft to a child with acute lymphoblastic leukemia.

This clonotype was counted only a few times. The rearrangement links TRBV27 to TRBJ2-1; D not resolved. CDR1 and CDR2 from the germline V gene are MNHEY and SMNVEV (reference sequence). Trimming shortened V by 2 bases and J by 3 bases, and 5 bases separated the two germline ends. The CDR3 totals 13 residues. CDR3 sequence: CASSLTIYNEQFF. Here the CDR3 DNA reads TGTGCCAGCAGTTTAACGATCTACAATGAGCAGTTCTTC.

This clonotype was counted a few times. The rearrangement links TRBV25-1 to TRBJ2-7; D may be TRBD2 (6 bases). This CDR3 is 15 amino acids long. The V end was cut by 1 base, the J end by 5 bases, with 15 bases between. Germline assignment: CDR1 MGHDK and CDR2 SYGVNS. Here the CDR3 reads CASSEWGLTPDEQYF. Written as DNA, the CDR3 is TGTGCCAGCAGTGAATGGGGACTCACTCCTGACGAGCAGTACTTC.

This clonotype was picked up a small number of times. The rearrangement links TRBV20-1 to TRBJ2-1; possible D gene TRBD1, 5 bases. Germline V gene sequence: CDR1 DFQATT, CDR2 SNEGSKA (reference sequence). V was trimmed by 4 bases and J by 3 bases, leaving 16 bases between them. The CDR3 runs 15 residues. The CDR3 DNA reads as TGCAGTGCTAAAGGGGTCAGTTTCCGCTACAATGAGCAGTTCTTC. It codes for CSAKGVSFRYNEQFF.

Note on this clonotype: A much larger clone sits a single nucleotide away, making a read error possible. V and J are TRBV4-1 and TRBJ2-1, with D unresolved. Between the trimmed V and J ends, which lost 8 bases and 1 base, there was a span of 9 bases. Germline V CDR1 and CDR2: MGHRA, YSYEKL. The CDR3 spans 13 residues. The CDR3, as DNA: TGCGCCAGCGTGGGTGTTTCCTACAATGAGCAGTTCTTC. It translates to CASVGVSYNEQFF.

The table lists this clonotype with a few counts. This rearrangement joins TRBV29-1 to TRBJ2-1; 11 nucleotides align to TRBD2. Germline CDR1 and CDR2: SQVTM and ANQGSEA. The CDR3 totals 15 residues. V lost 6 bases and J lost 3; bases outside the gene matches: 7. The CDR3 spells CSVVLAGGFYNEQFF. In DNA form, the CDR3 reads TGCAGCGTAGTCCTAGCGGGAGGATTCTACAATGAGCAGTTCTTC.

This clonotype appeared a few times. The rearrangement links TRBV20-1 to TRBJ1-3; possible D gene TRBD1, 6 bases. The CDR3 totals 17 residues. V lost 5 bases and J lost 0, with 20 bases in between. In germline, CDR1 is DFQATT, CDR2 SNEGSKA (reference sequence). The CDR3 DNA follows: TGCAGTGCTCTTCCCCCCTGGGGACACCACTCTGGAAACACCATATATTTT. Encoded protein: CSALPPWGHHSGNTIYF.

This clonotype was counted a few times. The V call is TRBV5-5, the J call TRBJ2-3; D not resolved. The CDR3 totals 14 residues. The V and J ends lost 0 bases and 8 bases respectively, with 13 bases between them. Germline assignment: CDR1 SGHKS and CDR2 YYEKEE (reference sequence). The CDR3 nucleotides read TGTGCCAGCAGCTTGGCCGTAGAAGTCAGTACGCAGTATTTT. Translating gives CASSLAVEVSTQYF. Filled out from reference TRBV5-5 and TRBJ2-3, the complete variable domain reads DAGVTQSPTHLIKTRGQQVTLRCSPISGHKSVSWYQQVLGQGPQFIFQYYEKEERGRGNFPDRFSARQFPNYSSELNVNALLLGDSALYLCASSLAVEVSTQYFGPGTRLTVL.

The chain recombines TRBV27 with TRBJ2-1; 8 bases are a match to TRBD2. After removal of 5 bases from V and 7 bases from J, the junction contained 16 bases not matched to a gene. The V gene's germline CDR1 is MNHEY and CDR2 SMNVEV (reference sequence). The CDR3 is 17 amino acids. The CDR3 coding sequence is TGTGCCAGCAGTCCATCCGGACTAGCAGCAAAGGTAAATGAGCAGTTCTTC. This sequence encodes CASSPSGLAAKVNEQFF.

This chain joins TRBV5-1 and TRBJ2-2; TRBD1 matches at 8 bases. Trimming took 3 bases from V and 6 from J; bases not matched to a gene: 7. The CDR3 totals 15 residues. Looked up from germline, CDR1 is SGHRS and CDR2 is YFSETQ. CDR3 loop: CASSSVDRGPGELFF. The CDR3 bases are TGCGCCAGCAGCTCTGTCGACAGGGGACCCGGGGAGCTGTTTTTT.

The chain couples TRBV25-1 to TRBJ1-2; 10 nucleotides align to TRBD1. Germline trimming cut 8 bases from V and 8 bases from J; bases unmatched to any gene: 14. Germline CDR1 is MGHDK and CDR2 is SYGVNS. CDR3 length: 15 residues. The CDR3 is CASSRPTGGADGYTF. CDR3 DNA: TGTGCCAGCTCACGGCCGACAGGGGGCGCGGACGGCTACACCTTC.

The chain links TRBV20-1 to TRBJ2-7; 15 nucleotides match TRBD2. The junction had 10 bases not matched to a gene; V was cut back by 0 bases and J by 4 bases. Germline V gene sequence: CDR1 DFQATT, CDR2 SNEGSKA (reference sequence). This CDR3 region has 18 residues. CDR3 amino acids: CSARDSGTSGRLGYEQYF. The CDR3 DNA sequence: TGCAGTGCTAGAGATTCGGGGACTAGCGGGAGGCTGGGGTACGAGCAGTACTTC.

The V call is TRBV29-1, the J call TRBJ2-7; maybe TRBD2 (5 bases). The germline gives CDR1 SQVTM, CDR2 ANQGSEA. The ends were cut back, 2 bases at V and 4 bases at J, with 9 bases in the middle. This CDR3 region has 12 residues. The CDR3 coding sequence is TGCAGCGTTGAACTGGGAGCTTACGAGCAGTACTTC. Amino acids: CSVELGAYEQYF.

This clonotype showed up just a few times. The chain links TRBV6-5 to TRBJ1-2; D is possibly TRBD1 (5 bases). Trimming stripped 4 bases from V and 2 bases from J, with 14 bases between. The V gene's germline CDR1 is MNHEY and CDR2 SVGAGI. The CDR3 contains 15 residues. The DNA for the CDR3 is TGTGCCAGCAGTTCAGGGCCCTACTCAAACTATGGCTACACCTTC. Translated, it gives CASSSGPYSNYGYTF.

The chain combines TRBV14 with TRBJ2-1, with 8 bases fitting TRBD2. Germline-derived CDR1 and CDR2 are SGHDN and FVKESK. After removal of 6 bases from V and 5 bases from J, the junction contained 12 bases not matched to a gene. The CDR3 is made up of 16 amino acids. The CDR3: CASSAVAGIRNNEQFF. The CDR3 DNA sequence: TGTGCCAGCAGTGCGGTAGCGGGAATACGGAACAATGAGCAGTTCTTC.

This clonotype has a handful of counts. CDR3 amino acids: CASSPRDRGSGANVLTF. The CDR3 nucleotides read TGTGCCAGCAGCCCCCGGGACAGGGGGTCTGGGGCCAACGTCCTGACTTTC. The chain has TRBV9 and TRBJ2-6; TRBD1 aligns across 11 bases. This CDR3 has 17 residues. Germline lookup yields CDR1 SGDLS and CDR2 YYNGEE. V was clipped by 4 bases and J by 1 base; unmatched bases: 4.

This clonotype occurred a few times. The chain links TRBV20-1 to TRBJ2-7; D unresolved. CDR1 is DFQATT and CDR2 is SNEGSKA in the germline V gene (reference sequence). V was cut by 5 bases and J by 3 bases, with 11 bases left in between. The length of the CDR3 is 12 residues. The CDR3 DNA reads as TGCAGTGCTTACTGGAGTGTCTACGAGCAGTACTTC. Encoded protein: CSAYWSVYEQYF.

As DNA, the CDR3 is TGTGCCTGGAGTCAACAAAAGGGCCGTGAGCAGTACTTC. It codes for CAWSQQKGREQYF. The gene calls are TRBV30 and TRBJ2-7; D unresolved. The CDR3 spans 13 residues. Per germline, CDR1 GTSNPN and CDR2 SVGIG (reference sequence). V dropped 2 bases and J dropped 7 bases, with 15 bases sitting between them.

This clonotype was seen only a few times. The V call is TRBV11-2, the J call TRBJ2-1, with TRBD2 matching 9 bases. Germline CDR1 SGHAT, CDR2 FQNNGV. This CDR3 has 19 residues. J was trimmed by 0 bases and V by 1 base; bases with no gene match: 10. DNA of the CDR3: TGTGCCAGCAGCTTAGGATTTCGGCTAGCGGGAAGCTCCTACAATGAGCAGTTCTTC. Encoded protein: CASSLGFRLAGSSYNEQFF.

In this sample, this clonotype turned up a few times. The chain employs TRBV12-3 or TRBV12-4 and TRBJ2-1; TRBD1 matches 11 bases. The V and J ends lost 4 bases and 0 bases, in that order; junction bases with no gene match: 2. The CDR3 covers 16 residues. This chain's CDR3 is CASSSGTGGSYNEQFF. The CDR3 coding sequence is TGTGCCAGCAGTTCCGGGACAGGGGGCTCCTACAATGAGCAGTTCTTC.

The chain recombines TRBV3-1 with TRBJ2-3, with 7 positions matching TRBD2. With 5 bases clipped from V and 5 bases from J, the junction kept 10 bases outside the gene matches. The CDR3 length is 15 residues. CDR1 LGHDT and CDR2 YNNKEL come from the germline V gene (reference sequence). The CDR3 region has the DNA TGTGCCAGCAGCAGGCGGGCGGGAGCCGTAGATACGCAGTATTTT. This gives the protein CASSRRAGAVDTQYF.

This clonotype was counted a few times. This chain connects TRBV27 to TRBJ2-7; D may be TRBD2 (6 bases). The germline gives CDR1 MNHEY, CDR2 SMNVEV (reference sequence). V lost 2 bases to trimming and J lost 2 bases, with 10 bases between them. The CDR3 consists of 14 residues. Here the CDR3 DNA reads TGTGCCAGCAGTTTAGCTAGCGAGGCCTACGAGCAGTACTTC. Translated: CASSLASEAYEQYF.

J is TRBJ2-1 and V is TRBV12-3 or TRBV12-4; D ambiguous. This CDR3 has 12 amino acids. V was cut by 3 bases and J by 12 bases, with 12 bases left in between. The CDR3 loop reads CASSFRGRRQFF. As DNA, the CDR3 is TGTGCCAGCAGTTTTAGAGGACGTCGGCAGTTCTTC.

The chain combines TRBV11-2 with TRBJ2-1; D might be TRBD2 (6 bases). Germline CDR1 and CDR2: SGHAT and FQNNGV. This CDR3 comprises 15 residues. V was shortened by 5 bases and J by 0 bases, with 11 bases between the two germline ends. CDR3 coding DNA: TGTGCCAGCAGCCTATTGCGGGGCTCCTACAATGAGCAGTTCTTC. Translating gives CASSLLRGSYNEQFF.

This clonotype was recorded a few times. The gene calls are TRBV20-1 and TRBJ2-5; D may be TRBD2 (6 bases). The CDR3 runs 15 residues. CDR1 is DFQATT and CDR2 is SNEGSKA in the germline V gene (reference sequence). Trimming stripped 3 bases from V and 2 bases from J, with 16 bases between. CDR3 nucleotide sequence: TGCAGTGCTAGTGTGTCTGGGGGGATTCAAGAGACCCAGTACTTC. This encodes CSASVSGGIQETQYF.

This clonotype was picked up a small number of times. The chain joins TRBV4-1 to TRBJ2-3, with TRBD1 matching 7 bases. CDR1 MGHRA and CDR2 YSYEKL come from the germline V gene. V lost 6 bases to trimming and J lost 3 bases; unmatched junction nucleotides: 6. The CDR3 contains 14 residues. CDR3 in amino acids: CASRTGSGTDTQYF. The CDR3 DNA is TGCGCCAGCAGGACAGGGAGTGGGACAGATACGCAGTATTTT.